Following are 17 T cell receptor beta chains from one sample sequenced in a study of blood T cells in healthy people across ages. The second PCR ran about 6 to 12 cycles with a sample-barcoded 5' primer and J-beta primers. TCRdb reprocessed the 5' RACE reads with MiXCR, giving one entry per CDR3 protein. Among more than 700,000 distinct CDR3 sequences listed, around 45% were seen once. Sequencing input: blood. The receptors stem from an elderly man in good health.

CDR3 DNA sequence: TGCGCCAGCAGCTTGGGGGTGATTTACGAGCAGTACTTC. This gives the protein CASSLGVIYEQYF. The genes are TRBV5-1 and TRBJ2-7; D not certain. The CDR3 sequence is 13 residues long. The germline V gene has CDR1 SGHRS and CDR2 YFSETQ. Trimming cost V 0 bases and J 4 bases, with 8 bases left between them.

The CDR3 sequence is CASSRDRAGEQYF. The DNA of the CDR3 is TGTGCCAGCAGTCGGGACAGGGCTGGAGAGCAGTACTTC. This chain connects TRBV2 to TRBJ2-7; 9 positions match TRBD1. Germline V CDR1 and CDR2: SNHLY, FYNNEI. The ends lost 5 bases at V and 7 bases at J; junction bases unmatched: 6. The CDR3 runs to 13 residues.

The table lists this clonotype with a count of one. The rearrangement uses TRBV24-1 and TRBJ1-2; weak D call: TRBD1 (6 bases). Germline-derived CDR1 and CDR2 are KGHDR and SFDVKD. This CDR3 contains 16 residues. Trimming took 3 bases from V and 4 from J, leaving 17 bases between them. The CDR3 coding sequence is TGTGCCACCAGTGATCCGGACAGATTCCGGGCCTATGGCTACACCTTC. Translated: CATSDPDRFRAYGYTF.

The chain has TRBV7-2 and TRBJ2-7; TRBD1 agrees at 9 bases. Germline V CDR1 and CDR2: SGHTA, FQGNSA. The CDR3 runs to 15 residues. V was pared by 4 bases and J by 3 bases, with 7 bases of the junction left unmatched. The CDR3 loop reads CASSSRDRERYEQYF. The DNA for the CDR3 is TGTGCCAGCAGCTCCCGGGACAGGGAACGCTACGAGCAGTACTTC.

V gene TRBV18 combines with J gene TRBJ2-7, with TRBD1 as a possible D gene (6 bases). V lost 4 bases to trimming and J lost 7 bases, with 20 bases between them. The CDR3 is made up of 15 amino acids. Germline CDR1 and CDR2: KGHSH and LQKENI. The CDR3: CASSLNGTPRSEQYF. For the CDR3, the DNA is TGTGCCAGCTCACTAAACGGGACACCGAGGAGTGAGCAGTACTTC.

J is TRBJ2-7 and V is TRBV7-8; 7 bases are shared with TRBD1. The J call is doubtful: the DNA matches TRBJ2-4 better. This CDR3 has 18 amino acids. Germline V gene sequence: CDR1 SGHVS, CDR2 FQNEAQ. The CDR3 nucleotides are TGTGCCAGCAGCGCCCAACACCCCAGCATATGGACAGGAGACATTCAGTACTTC. This codes for CASSAQHPSIWTGDIQYF.

This clonotype showed up just a few times. This rearrangement joins TRBV11-2 to TRBJ2-3; the D is unclear. The CDR3 is made up of 16 amino acids. Looked up from germline, CDR1 is SGHAT and CDR2 is FQNNGV. Trimming cost V 3 bases and J 2 bases, with 15 bases left between them. CDR3 residues: CASSLFLGWNTDTQYF. In nucleotides, the CDR3 is TGTGCCAGCAGCTTGTTTCTGGGTTGGAACACAGATACGCAGTATTTT.

This clonotype came up many times. The chain recombines TRBV9 with TRBJ2-5, with a tentative D call TRBD2 (6 bases). Germline loops: CDR1 SGDLS, CDR2 YYNGEE. V lost 0 bases and J 5 bases, leaving 17 bases between the germline ends. This CDR3 region has 16 residues. CDR3 sequence: CASSVGPAGPRETQYF. The CDR3 region has the DNA TGTGCCAGCAGCGTAGGTCCCGCGGGGCCGCGGGAGACCCAGTACTTC.

This rearrangement joins TRBV7-2 to TRBJ2-7, with a weak D call TRBD2 (7 bases). CDR3 length equals 15 residues. With 3 bases removed from V and 3 bases from J, the gap between germline ends came to 15 bases. The V gene's germline CDR1 is SGHTA and CDR2 FQGNSA. The CDR3: CASSFTRGGGYEQYF. The DNA for the CDR3 is TGTGCCAGCAGCTTTACCCGGGGAGGGGGCTACGAGCAGTACTTC.

Notes on this clonotype: A clone one base away is much larger, so this may be a read error. The rearrangement uses TRBV7-3 and TRBJ2-3, with D tentatively TRBD2 (5 bases). This CDR3 contains 15 residues. Germline assignment: CDR1 SGHTA and CDR2 FQGTGA. In nucleotides, the CDR3 is TGTGCCGGCAGCCCCAGAGGGCCTAGCACAGATACGCAGTATTTT. Amino acid sequence: CAGSPRGPSTDTQYF.

V usage is TRBV6-2 or TRBV6-3 and J usage is TRBJ1-1; D call uncertain. Deletions cut 5 bases from V and 4 bases from J, with 14 bases between. Germline V lookup: CDR1 MNHEY, CDR2 SVGEGT. The CDR3 extends over 14 amino acids. The DNA of the CDR3 is TGTGCCAGCAGTATTACGCGGGGATTCACTGAAGCTTTCTTT. It encodes CASSITRGFTEAFF.

The rearrangement joins TRBV11-3 to TRBJ2-1; the D gene is possibly TRBD2 (6 bases). Trimming left V 2 bases short and J 9 bases short, with 11 bases between. CDR3 size: 13 residues. Germline CDR1 SGHNT, CDR2 YENEEA. Here the CDR3 reads CASSLLRESEQFF. Here the CDR3 DNA reads TGTGCCAGCAGCTTACTGCGGGAATCTGAGCAGTTCTTC.

This sequence joins TRBV29-1 and TRBJ2-1; D perhaps matches TRBD1 (5 bases). This CDR3 has 14 residues. Germline V lookup: CDR1 SQVTM, CDR2 ANQGSEA. Trimming left V 0 bases short and J 6 bases short, with 12 bases between. The CDR3 reads CSVEDPVRGNEQFF. Written as DNA, the CDR3 is TGCAGCGTTGAAGATCCGGTTAGGGGCAATGAGCAGTTCTTC.

The V and J genes are TRBV27 and TRBJ2-4, with 8 nucleotides matching TRBD2. The J call may be in error: the DNA end matches TRBJ2-5 better. The CDR3 contains 16 residues. Looked up from germline, CDR1 is MNHEY and CDR2 is SMNVEV (reference sequence). The CDR3 region is CASSPRDSGTQETQYF. Here the CDR3 DNA reads TGTGCCAGCAGTCCTCGTGATAGCGGGACTCAAGAGACCCAGTACTTC.

This rearrangement joins TRBV4-3 to TRBJ2-3, with 8 bases lining up with TRBD2. This CDR3 region has 16 residues. CDR1 is LGHNA, CDR2 YSLEER, per germline. Losses at the gene ends were 4 bases for V and 7 bases for J; bases not matched to a gene: 13. CDR3 loop: CASSPTSRGALNTQYF. DNA of the CDR3: TGCGCCAGCAGCCCAACCTCGCGGGGGGCGCTTAATACGCAGTATTTT.

This clonotype showed up just a few times. The rearrangement uses TRBV7-2 and TRBJ1-4; 9 nucleotides line up with TRBD1. Germline assignment: CDR1 SGHTA and CDR2 FQGNSA. Losses at the gene ends were 5 bases for V and 7 bases for J; bases not matched to a gene: 8. The CDR3 is made up of 15 amino acids. The CDR3 spells CASSRDRGVSEKLFF. CDR3 DNA: TGTGCCAGCAGCCGCGACAGGGGGGTTTCTGAAAAACTGTTTTTT.

This chain uses TRBV20-1 with TRBJ2-3; D might be TRBD2 (6 bases). Germline assignment: CDR1 DFQATT and CDR2 SNEGSKA (reference sequence). There are 17 residues in the CDR3. Trimming pared 3 bases from V and 4 bases from J, leaving 23 bases between. As DNA, the CDR3 is TGCAGTGCTAGTTCAAGAGATCAGCCGGGAGCGGCAGATACGCAGTATTTT. This gives the protein CSASSRDQPGAADTQYF.